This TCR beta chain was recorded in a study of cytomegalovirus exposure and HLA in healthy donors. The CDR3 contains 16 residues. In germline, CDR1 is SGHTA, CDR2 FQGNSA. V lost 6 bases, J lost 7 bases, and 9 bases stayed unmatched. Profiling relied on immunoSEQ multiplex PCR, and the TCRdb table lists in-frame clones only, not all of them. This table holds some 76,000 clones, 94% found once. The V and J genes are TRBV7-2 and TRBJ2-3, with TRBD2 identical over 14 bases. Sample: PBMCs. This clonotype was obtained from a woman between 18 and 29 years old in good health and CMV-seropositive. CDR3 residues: CASRSLTSGGANTQYF. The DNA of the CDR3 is TGTGCCAGCAGGTCCCTGACTAGCGGGGGGGCAAATACGCAGTATTTT.